Sequencing of this TCR beta chain was carried out in a study of blood T cell repertoires in COVID-19. The method was immunoSEQ multiplex PCR; TCRdb's version includes in-frame clones alone and lacks a portion of them. There are about 190,000 clones in the sample; less than 80% occur only once, and roughly 13% lies in the top ten. J was trimmed by 2 bases and V by 0 bases; bases with no gene match: 10. The V gene's germline CDR1 is SGHRS and CDR2 YFSETQ. The CDR3 extends over 18 amino acids. This clone has a single count. Sequences were obtained from peripheral blood. V gene TRBV5-1 combines with J gene TRBJ1-5, with 8 bases aligning to TRBD1. The clonotype was recovered from a man aged 50-59 years who had recovered from COVID-19. In DNA form, the CDR3 reads TGCGCCAGCAGCTTGGATGCAGGGGGCATTATGGGCAATCAGCCCCAGCATTTT. Protein product: CASSLDAGGIMGNQPQHF. Complete variable domain (other parts from reference TRBV5-1 and TRBJ1-5): KAGVTQTPRYLIKTRGQQVTLSCSPISGHRSVSWYQQTPGQGLQFLFEYFSETQRNKGNFPGRFSGRQFSNSRSEMNVSTLELGDSALYLCASSLDAGGIMGNQPQHFGDGTRLSIL.